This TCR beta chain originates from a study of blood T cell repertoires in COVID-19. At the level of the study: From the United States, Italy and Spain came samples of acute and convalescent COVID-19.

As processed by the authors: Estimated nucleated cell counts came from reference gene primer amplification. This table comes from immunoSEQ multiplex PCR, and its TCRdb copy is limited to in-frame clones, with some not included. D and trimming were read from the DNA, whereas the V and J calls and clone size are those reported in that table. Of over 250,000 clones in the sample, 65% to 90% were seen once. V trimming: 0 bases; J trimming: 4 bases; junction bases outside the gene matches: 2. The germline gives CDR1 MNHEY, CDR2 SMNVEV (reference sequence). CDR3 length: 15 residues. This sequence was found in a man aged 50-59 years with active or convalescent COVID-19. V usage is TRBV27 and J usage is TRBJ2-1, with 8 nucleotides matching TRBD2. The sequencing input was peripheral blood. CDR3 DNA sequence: TGTGCCAGCAGTTTATCAGCGGGAGCATACAATGAGCAGTTCTTC. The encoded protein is CASSLSAGAYNEQFF.